This T cell receptor beta chain was sequenced during a study of blood T cell repertoires in COVID-19. Authors' processing steps: Reference gene primer amplification yielded estimated nucleated cell counts. Only in-frame clones appear in the TCRdb table, and some are missing; sequencing was by immunoSEQ multiplex PCR. Clone size and V and J calls were adopted from that table, with D and trimming inferred from the DNA. The sample shows roughly 330,000 clones, around 92% of them seen only once. This sequence originates from a man younger than 35 who had recovered from COVID-19. The sample taken for sequencing was peripheral blood.

CDR3 bases: TGTGCCAGCAGCGTAGGTCGGACAAACTACGAGCAGTACTTC. Translation: CASSVGRTNYEQYF. The V call is TRBV9, the J call TRBJ2-7; possible D gene TRBD1, 5 bases. Per the germline V gene, CDR1 is SGDLS and CDR2 is YYNGEE. This CDR3 is 14 amino acids long. V lost 0 bases, J lost 3 bases, and 10 bases lay in between.